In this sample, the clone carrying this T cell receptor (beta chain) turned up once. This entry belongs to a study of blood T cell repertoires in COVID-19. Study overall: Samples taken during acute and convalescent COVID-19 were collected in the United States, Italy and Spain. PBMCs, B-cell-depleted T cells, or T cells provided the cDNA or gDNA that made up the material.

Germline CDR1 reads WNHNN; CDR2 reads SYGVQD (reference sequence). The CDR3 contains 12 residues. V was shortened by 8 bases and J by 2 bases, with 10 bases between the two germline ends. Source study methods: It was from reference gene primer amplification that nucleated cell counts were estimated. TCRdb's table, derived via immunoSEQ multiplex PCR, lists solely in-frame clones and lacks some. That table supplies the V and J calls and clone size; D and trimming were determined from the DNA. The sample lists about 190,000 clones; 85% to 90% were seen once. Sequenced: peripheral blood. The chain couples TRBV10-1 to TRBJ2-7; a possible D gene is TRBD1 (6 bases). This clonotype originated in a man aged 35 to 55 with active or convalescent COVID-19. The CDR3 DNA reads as TGCGCCAGCCGGGACACCACCTACGAGCAGTACTTC. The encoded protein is CASRDTTYEQYF.